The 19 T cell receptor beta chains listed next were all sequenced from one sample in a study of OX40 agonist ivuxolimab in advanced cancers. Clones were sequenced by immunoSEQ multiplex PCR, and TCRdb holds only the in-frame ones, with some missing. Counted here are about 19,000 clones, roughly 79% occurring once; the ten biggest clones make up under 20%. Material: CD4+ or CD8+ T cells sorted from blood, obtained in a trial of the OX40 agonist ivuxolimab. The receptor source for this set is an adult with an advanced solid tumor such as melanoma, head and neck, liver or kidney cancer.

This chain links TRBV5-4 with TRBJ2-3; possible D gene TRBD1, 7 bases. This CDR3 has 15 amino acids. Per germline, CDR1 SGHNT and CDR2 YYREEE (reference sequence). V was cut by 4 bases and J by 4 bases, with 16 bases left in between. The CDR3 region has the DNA TGTGCCAGCAGCACCCGGACAGGAGGGGCAGATACGCAGTATTTT. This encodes CASSTRTGGADTQYF.

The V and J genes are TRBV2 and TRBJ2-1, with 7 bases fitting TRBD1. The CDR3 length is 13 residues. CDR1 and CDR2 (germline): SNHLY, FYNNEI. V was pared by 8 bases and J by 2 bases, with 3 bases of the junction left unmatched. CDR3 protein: CASGQEPYNEQFF. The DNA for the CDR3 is TGTGCCAGCGGACAGGAGCCCTACAATGAGCAGTTCTTC.

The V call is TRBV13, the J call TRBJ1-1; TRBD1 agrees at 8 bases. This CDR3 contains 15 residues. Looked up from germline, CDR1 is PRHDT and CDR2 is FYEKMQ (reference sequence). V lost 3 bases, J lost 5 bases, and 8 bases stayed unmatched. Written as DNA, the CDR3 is TGTGCCAGCAGCTTCGAGGGCAGGGGGCGGACTGAAGCTTTCTTT. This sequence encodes CASSFEGRGRTEAFF.

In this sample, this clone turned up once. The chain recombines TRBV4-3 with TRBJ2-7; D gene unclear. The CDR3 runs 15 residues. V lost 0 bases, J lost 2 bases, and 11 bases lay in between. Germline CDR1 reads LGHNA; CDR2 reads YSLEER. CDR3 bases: TGCGCCAGCAGCCAAGATCGGGTAGCTGCCTACGAGCAGTACTTC. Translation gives CASSQDRVAAYEQYF.

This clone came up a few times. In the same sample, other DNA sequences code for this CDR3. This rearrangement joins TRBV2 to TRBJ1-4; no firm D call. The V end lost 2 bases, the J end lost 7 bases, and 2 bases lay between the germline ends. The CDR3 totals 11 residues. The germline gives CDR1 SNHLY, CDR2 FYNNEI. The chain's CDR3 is CASSESEKLFF. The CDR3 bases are TGTGCCAGCAGTGAAAGTGAAAAACTGTTTTTT.

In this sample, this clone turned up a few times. The CDR3 protein is CASSYGPPGYNEQFF. The CDR3 nucleotides are TGTGCCAGCAGTTACGGCCCACCCGGCTACAATGAGCAGTTCTTC. The J gene is TRBJ2-1, the V gene TRBV6-5; no firm D call. CDR3 length: 15 amino acids. Germline V gene lookup returns CDR1 MNHEY and CDR2 SVGAGI. V shed 2 bases and J shed 3 bases, with 11 bases lying between them.

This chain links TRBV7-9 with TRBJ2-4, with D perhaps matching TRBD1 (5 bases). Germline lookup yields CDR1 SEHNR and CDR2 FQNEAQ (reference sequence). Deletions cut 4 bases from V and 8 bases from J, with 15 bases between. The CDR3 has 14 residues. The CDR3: CASSYRLFGDIQYF. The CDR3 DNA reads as TGTGCCAGCAGCTACAGGCTTTTCGGTGACATTCAGTACTTC. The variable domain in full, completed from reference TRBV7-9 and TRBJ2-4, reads DTGVSQNPRHKITKRGQNVTFRCDPISEHNRLYWYRQTLGQGPEFLTYFQNEAQLEKSRLLSDRFSAERPKGSFSTLEIQRTEQGDSAMYLCASSYRLFGDIQYFGAGTRLSVL.

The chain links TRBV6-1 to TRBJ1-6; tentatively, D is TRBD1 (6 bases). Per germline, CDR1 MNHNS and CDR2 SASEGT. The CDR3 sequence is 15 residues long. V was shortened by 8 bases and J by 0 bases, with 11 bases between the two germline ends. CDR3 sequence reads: CASGGGDSYNSPLHF. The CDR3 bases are TGTGCCAGCGGAGGGGGGGACTCCTATAATTCACCCCTCCACTTT.

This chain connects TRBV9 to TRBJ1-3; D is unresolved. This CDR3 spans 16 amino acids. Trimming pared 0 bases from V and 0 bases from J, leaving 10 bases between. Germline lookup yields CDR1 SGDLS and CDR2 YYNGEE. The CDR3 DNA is TGTGCCAGCAGCGTAGATAAGGGCTACTCTGGAAACACCATATATTTT. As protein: CASSVDKGYSGNTIYF.

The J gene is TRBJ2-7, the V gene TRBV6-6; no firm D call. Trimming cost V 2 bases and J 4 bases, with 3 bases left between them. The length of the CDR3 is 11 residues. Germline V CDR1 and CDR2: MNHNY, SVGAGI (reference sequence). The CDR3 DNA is TGTGCCAGCAGTTACGAGTACGAGCAGTACTTC. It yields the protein CASSYEYEQYF.

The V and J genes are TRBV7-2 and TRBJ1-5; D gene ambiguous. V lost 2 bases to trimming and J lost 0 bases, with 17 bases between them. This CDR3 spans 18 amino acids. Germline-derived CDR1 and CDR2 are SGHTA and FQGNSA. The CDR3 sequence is CASSLLLGYVDSNQPQHF. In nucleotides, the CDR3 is TGTGCCAGCAGCTTATTGCTGGGATACGTGGATAGCAATCAGCCCCAGCATTTT.

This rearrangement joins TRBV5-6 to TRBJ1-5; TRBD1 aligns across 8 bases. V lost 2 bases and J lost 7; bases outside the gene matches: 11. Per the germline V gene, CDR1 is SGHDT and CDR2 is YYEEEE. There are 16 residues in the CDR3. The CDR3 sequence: CASSLNRQGARQPQHF. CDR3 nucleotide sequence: TGTGCCAGCAGCTTAAATCGGCAGGGGGCACGGCAGCCCCAGCATTTT.

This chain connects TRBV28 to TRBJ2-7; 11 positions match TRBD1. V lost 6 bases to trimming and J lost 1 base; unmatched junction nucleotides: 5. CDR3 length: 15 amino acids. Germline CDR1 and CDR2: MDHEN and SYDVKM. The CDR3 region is CASRRGQGVSYEQYF. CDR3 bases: TGTGCCAGCAGAAGGGGACAGGGGGTTTCCTACGAGCAGTACTTC.

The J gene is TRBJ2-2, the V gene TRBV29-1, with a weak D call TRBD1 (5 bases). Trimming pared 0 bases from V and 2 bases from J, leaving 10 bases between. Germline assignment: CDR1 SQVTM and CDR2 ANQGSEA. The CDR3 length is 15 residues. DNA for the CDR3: TGCAGCGTTGAAGAAGGAAGGGGAAACACCGGGGAGCTGTTTTTT. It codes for CSVEEGRGNTGELFF.

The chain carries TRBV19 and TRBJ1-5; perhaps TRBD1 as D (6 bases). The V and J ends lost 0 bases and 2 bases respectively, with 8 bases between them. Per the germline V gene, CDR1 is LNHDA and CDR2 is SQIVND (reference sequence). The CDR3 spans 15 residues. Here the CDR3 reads CASSIDAGGNQPQHF. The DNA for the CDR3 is TGTGCCAGTAGTATAGACGCAGGGGGCAATCAGCCCCAGCATTTT.

In DNA, the CDR3 is TGTGCCAGCAGTCCCCGACAGGGCCTAATCTACGAGCAGTACTTC. This codes for CASSPRQGLIYEQYF. The chain employs TRBV28 and TRBJ2-7; 7 bases align to TRBD1. This CDR3 is built from 15 residues. With 5 bases clipped from V and 3 bases from J, the junction kept 10 bases outside the gene matches. CDR1 MDHEN and CDR2 SYDVKM come from the germline V gene.

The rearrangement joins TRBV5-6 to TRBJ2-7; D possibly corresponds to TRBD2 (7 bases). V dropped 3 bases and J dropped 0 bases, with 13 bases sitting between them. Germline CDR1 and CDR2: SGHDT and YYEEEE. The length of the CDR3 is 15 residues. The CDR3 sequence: CASSWEGDSSYEQYF. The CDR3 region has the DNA TGTGCCAGCAGCTGGGAGGGGGATAGCTCCTACGAGCAGTACTTC. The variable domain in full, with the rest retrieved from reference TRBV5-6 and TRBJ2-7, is DAGVTQSPTHLIKTRGQQVTLRCSPKSGHDTVSWYQQALGQGPQFIFQYYEEEERQRGNFPDRFSGHQFPNYSSELNVNALLLGDSALYLCASSWEGDSSYEQYFGPGTRLTVT.

The CDR3 sequence: CASRLGLYNEQFF. Written as DNA, the CDR3 is TGTGCTAGTAGGCTAGGTCTCTACAATGAGCAGTTCTTC. The chain employs TRBV12-5 and TRBJ2-1; D is unresolved. CDR1 and CDR2 (germline): LGHNT, FRNRAP. V lost 8 bases to trimming and J lost 3 bases, with 11 bases between them. CDR3 length: 13 amino acids.

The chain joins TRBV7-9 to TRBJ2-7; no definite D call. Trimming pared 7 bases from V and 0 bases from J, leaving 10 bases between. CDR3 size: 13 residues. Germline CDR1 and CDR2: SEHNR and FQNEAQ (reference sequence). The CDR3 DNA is TGTGCCAGCACGACTCTTAGCTCCTACGAGCAGTACTTC. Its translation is CASTTLSSYEQYF. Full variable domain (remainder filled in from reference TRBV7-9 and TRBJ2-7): DTGVSQNPRHKITKRGQNVTFRCDPISEHNRLYWYRQTLGQGPEFLTYFQNEAQLEKSRLLSDRFSAERPKGSFSTLEIQRTEQGDSAMYLCASTTLSSYEQYFGPGTRLTVT.